This TCR beta chain was recovered during a study of blood T cell repertoires in COVID-19. Study as a whole: COVID-19 samples, acute and convalescent, were from the United States, Italy and Spain.

Repertoires were generated with immunoSEQ multiplex PCR, while TCRdb's copy carries only in-frame clones and drops some. The sample carries approximately 62,000 clones, roughly four fifths recorded once. The CDR3 runs to 15 residues. Germline-derived CDR1 and CDR2 are MRHNA and SNTAGT. V shed 0 bases and J 4 bases; nucleotides not matched to a gene: 5. The sequence was obtained from a woman aged 45-65 years with active or convalescent COVID-19. The chain couples TRBV6-4 to TRBJ1-2, with 7 nucleotides matching TRBD1. Sample: peripheral blood. The CDR3 DNA sequence: TGTGCCAGCAGTGACTCTCACAGGGGACCCTATGGCTACACCTTC. This codes for CASSDSHRGPYGYTF.